The clone carrying this T cell receptor beta chain was picked up many times. Its antigen is still unknown. From under 12 ml of fresh peripheral blood, PBMCs were isolated. CDR1 DFQATT and CDR2 SNEGSKA come from the germline V gene (reference sequence). The CDR3 contains 13 residues. Trimming cost V 2 bases and J 0 bases, with 8 bases left between them. The data stem from a study of T cells in Graves' hyperthyroidism and ophthalmopathy. RNA transcripts yielded amplified TCR beta CDR3 regions. HTBI primers were used for first-round RT-PCR of the TCR CDR3. MiXCR was run by TCRdb on the multiplex PCR reads, yielding one entry per CDR3 protein. The data contain around 290,000 distinct CDR3 sequences, roughly 13% of them singletons. Findings and caveats of the study: Most expanded thyroid clonotypes above 0.001 recurred in blood.

The TCR sequence derives from a middle-aged woman with Graves' hyperthyroidism. V is TRBV20-1 and J is TRBJ2-7; possible D gene TRBD1, 6 bases. Sequencing was carried out using blood. CDR3 DNA: TGCAGTGCTAGAATGGGACACTCCTACGAGCAGTACTTC. It codes for CSARMGHSYEQYF.